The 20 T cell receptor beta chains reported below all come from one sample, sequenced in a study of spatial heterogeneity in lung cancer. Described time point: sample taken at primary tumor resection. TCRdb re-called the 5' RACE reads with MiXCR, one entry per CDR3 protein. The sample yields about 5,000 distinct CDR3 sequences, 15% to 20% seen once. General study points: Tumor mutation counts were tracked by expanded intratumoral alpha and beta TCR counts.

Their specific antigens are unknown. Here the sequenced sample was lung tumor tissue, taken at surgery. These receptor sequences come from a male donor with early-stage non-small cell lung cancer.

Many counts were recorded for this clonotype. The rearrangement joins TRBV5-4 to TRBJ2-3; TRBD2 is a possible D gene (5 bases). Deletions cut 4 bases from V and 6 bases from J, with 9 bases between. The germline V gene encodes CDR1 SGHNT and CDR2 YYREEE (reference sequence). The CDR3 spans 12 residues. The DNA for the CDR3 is TGTGCCAGCAGCCTGAGAGGGGATACGCAGTATTTT. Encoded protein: CASSLRGDTQYF.

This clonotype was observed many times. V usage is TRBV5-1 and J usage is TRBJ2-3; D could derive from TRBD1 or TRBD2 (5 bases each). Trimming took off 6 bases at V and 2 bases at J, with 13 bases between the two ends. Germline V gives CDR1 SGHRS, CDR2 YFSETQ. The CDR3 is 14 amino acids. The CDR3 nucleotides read TGCGCCAGCATGGAGAGGGGCCACACAGATACGCAGTATTTT. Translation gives CASMERGHTDTQYF.

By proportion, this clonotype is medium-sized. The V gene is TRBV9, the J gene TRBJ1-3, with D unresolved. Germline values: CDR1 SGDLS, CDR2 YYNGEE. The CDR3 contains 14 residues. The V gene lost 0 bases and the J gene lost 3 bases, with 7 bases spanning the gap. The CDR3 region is CASSVGYGGNTIYF. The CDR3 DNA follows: TGTGCCAGCAGCGTAGGCTACGGTGGAAACACCATATATTTT.

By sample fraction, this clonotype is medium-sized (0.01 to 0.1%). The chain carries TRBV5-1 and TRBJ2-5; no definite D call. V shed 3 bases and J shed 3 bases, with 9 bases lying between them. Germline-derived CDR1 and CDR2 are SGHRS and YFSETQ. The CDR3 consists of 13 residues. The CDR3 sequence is CASSSAPEETQYF. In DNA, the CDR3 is TGCGCCAGCAGCTCTGCCCCGGAAGAGACCCAGTACTTC.

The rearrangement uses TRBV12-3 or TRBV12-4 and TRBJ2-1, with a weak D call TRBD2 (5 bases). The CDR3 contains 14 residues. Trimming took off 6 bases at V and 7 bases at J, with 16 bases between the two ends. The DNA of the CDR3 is TGTGCCAGCAGCCGAGAAGGGTGGGAGAATGAGCAGTTCTTC. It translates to CASSREGWENEQFF.

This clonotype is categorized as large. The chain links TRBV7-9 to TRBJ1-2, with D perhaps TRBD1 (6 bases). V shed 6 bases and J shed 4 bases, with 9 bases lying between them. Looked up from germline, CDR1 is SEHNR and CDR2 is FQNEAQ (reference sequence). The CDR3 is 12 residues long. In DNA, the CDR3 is TGTGCCAGCAGAGGGGGGCCCTATGGCTACACCTTC. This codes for CASRGGPYGYTF.

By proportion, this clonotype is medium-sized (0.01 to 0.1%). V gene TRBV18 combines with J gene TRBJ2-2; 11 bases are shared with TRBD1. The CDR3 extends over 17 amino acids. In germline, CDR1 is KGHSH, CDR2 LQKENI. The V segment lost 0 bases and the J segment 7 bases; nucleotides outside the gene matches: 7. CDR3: CASSPPSGQGADGELFF. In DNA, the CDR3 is TGTGCCAGCTCACCACCGTCAGGACAGGGGGCGGACGGGGAGCTGTTTTTT.

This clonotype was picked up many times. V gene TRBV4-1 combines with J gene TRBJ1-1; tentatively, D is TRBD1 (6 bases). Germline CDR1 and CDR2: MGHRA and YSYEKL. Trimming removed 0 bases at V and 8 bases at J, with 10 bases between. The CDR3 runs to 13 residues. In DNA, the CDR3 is TGCGCCAGCAGCCAAGAGTTCGGGACAGAAGCTTTCTTT. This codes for CASSQEFGTEAFF.

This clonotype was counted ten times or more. CDR3 protein: CASSSGLYNEQFF. CDR3 DNA: TGTGCCAGCAGCTCGGGACTTTACAATGAGCAGTTCTTC. J is TRBJ2-1 and V is TRBV11-2; D may be TRBD2 (6 bases). V was shortened by 4 bases and J by 4 bases, with 8 bases between the two germline ends. Germline V gene data show CDR1 as SGHAT and CDR2 as FQNNGV. The CDR3 is made up of 13 amino acids.

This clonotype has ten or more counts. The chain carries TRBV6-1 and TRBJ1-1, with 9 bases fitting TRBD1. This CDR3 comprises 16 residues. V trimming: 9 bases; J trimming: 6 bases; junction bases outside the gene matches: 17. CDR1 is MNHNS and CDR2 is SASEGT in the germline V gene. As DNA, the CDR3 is TGTGCCAGTCTACCGGACGGGACAGGGAGGGTCGCTGAAGCTTTCTTT. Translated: CASLPDGTGRVAEAFF.

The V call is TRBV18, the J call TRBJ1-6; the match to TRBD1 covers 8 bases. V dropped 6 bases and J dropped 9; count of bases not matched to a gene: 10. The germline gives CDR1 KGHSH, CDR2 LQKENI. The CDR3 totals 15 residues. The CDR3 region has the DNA TGTGCCAGCTCCCGAGCAACAGGGGGAACTTCACCCCTCCACTTT. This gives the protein CASSRATGGTSPLHF.

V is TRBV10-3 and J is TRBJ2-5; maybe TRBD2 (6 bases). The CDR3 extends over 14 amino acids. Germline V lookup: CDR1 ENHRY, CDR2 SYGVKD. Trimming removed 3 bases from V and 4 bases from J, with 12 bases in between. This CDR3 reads CAISDPTGGETQYF. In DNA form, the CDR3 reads TGTGCCATCAGTGACCCCACCGGGGGAGAGACCCAGTACTTC.

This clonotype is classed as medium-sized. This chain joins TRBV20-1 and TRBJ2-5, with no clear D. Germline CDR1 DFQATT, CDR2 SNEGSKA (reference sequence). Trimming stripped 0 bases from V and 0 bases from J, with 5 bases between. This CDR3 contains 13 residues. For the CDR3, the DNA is TGCAGTGCTAGAGAAAACTACCAAGAGACCCAGTACTTC. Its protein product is CSARENYQETQYF.

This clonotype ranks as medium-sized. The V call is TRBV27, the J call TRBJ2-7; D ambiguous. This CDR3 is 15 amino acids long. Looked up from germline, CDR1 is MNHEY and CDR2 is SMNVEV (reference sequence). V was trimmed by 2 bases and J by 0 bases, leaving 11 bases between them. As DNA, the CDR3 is TGTGCCAGCAGTTTAAGGACCTTGGGCTCCTACGAGCAGTACTTC. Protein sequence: CASSLRTLGSYEQYF.

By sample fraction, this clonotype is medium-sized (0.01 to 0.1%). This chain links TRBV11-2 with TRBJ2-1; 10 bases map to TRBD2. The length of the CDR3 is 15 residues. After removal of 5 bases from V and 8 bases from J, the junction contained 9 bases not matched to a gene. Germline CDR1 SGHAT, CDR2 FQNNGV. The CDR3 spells CASSAGLAGEDEQFF. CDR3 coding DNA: TGTGCCAGCAGCGCCGGGCTAGCGGGAGAGGATGAGCAGTTCTTC. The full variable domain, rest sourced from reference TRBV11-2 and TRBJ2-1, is EAGVAQSPRYKIIEKRQSVAFWCNPISGHATLYWYQQILGQGPKLLIQFQNNGVVDDSQLPKDRFSAERLKGVDSTLKIQPAKLEDSAVYLCASSAGLAGEDEQFFGPGTRLTVL.

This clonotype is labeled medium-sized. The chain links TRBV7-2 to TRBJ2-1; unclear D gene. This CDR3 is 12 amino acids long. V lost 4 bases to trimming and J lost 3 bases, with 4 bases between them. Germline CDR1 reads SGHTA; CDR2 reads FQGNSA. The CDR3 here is CASSSNYNEQFF. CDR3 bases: TGTGCCAGCAGCTCCAACTACAATGAGCAGTTCTTC.

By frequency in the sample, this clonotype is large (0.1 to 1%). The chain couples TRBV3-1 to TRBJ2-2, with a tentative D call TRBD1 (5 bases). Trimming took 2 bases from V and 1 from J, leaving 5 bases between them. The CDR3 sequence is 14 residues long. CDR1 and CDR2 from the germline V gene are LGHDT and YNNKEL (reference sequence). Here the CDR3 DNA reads TGTGCCAGCAGCCAACAGGGGAACACCGGGGAGCTGTTTTTT. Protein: CASSQQGNTGELFF.

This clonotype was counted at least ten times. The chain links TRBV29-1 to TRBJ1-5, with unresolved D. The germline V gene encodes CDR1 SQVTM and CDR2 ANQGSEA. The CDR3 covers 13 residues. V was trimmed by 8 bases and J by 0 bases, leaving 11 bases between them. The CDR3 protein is CSFREDSNQPQHF. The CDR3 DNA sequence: TGCAGCTTTCGGGAAGATAGCAATCAGCCCCAGCATTTT. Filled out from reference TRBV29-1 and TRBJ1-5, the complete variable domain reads SAVISQKPSRDICQRGTSLTIQCQVDSQVTMMFWYRQQPGQSLTLIATANQGSEATYESGFVIDKFPISRPNLTFSTLTVSNMSPEDSSIYLCSFREDSNQPQHFGDGTRLSIL.

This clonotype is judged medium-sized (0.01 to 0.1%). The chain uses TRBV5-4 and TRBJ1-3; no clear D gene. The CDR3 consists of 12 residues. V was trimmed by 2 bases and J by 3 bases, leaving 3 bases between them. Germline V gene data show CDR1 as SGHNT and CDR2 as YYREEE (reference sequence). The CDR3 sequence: CASSLDGNTIYF. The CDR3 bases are TGTGCCAGCAGCTTAGATGGAAACACCATATATTTT.

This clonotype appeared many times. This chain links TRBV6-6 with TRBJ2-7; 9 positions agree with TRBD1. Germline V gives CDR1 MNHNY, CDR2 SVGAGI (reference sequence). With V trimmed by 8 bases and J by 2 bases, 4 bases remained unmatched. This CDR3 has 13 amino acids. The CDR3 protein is CASGGQGAYEQYF. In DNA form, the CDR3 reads TGTGCCAGCGGGGGACAGGGAGCCTACGAGCAGTACTTC.